This TCR beta chain came from a study of spatial heterogeneity in lung cancer. In this sample, this clonotype turned up a few times. V was clipped by 3 bases and J by 4 bases, with 9 bases between them. The CDR3 has 13 amino acids. CDR1 and CDR2 (germline): MDHEN, SYDVKM. TCRdb passed the 5' RACE reads through MiXCR, listing each CDR3 protein once. The repertoire consists of 60,000 to 65,000 distinct CDR3 sequences, with less than 10% occurring once and the leading ten covering roughly 15%. Time point: sample taken at primary tumor resection. The sequenced material consisted of unsorted whole RNA from tumor, nontumor lung or frozen PBMC. The 72 donors had untreated early-stage non-small cell lung cancer.

The J gene is TRBJ2-5, the V gene TRBV28; D is unresolved. The sample consisted of PBMCs, taken at surgery. The source is a female donor with early-stage non-small cell lung cancer. The CDR3 DNA reads TGTGCCAGCAGTTTTAGGGCTGCAGAGACCCAGTACTTC. Amino acid sequence: CASSFRAAETQYF.